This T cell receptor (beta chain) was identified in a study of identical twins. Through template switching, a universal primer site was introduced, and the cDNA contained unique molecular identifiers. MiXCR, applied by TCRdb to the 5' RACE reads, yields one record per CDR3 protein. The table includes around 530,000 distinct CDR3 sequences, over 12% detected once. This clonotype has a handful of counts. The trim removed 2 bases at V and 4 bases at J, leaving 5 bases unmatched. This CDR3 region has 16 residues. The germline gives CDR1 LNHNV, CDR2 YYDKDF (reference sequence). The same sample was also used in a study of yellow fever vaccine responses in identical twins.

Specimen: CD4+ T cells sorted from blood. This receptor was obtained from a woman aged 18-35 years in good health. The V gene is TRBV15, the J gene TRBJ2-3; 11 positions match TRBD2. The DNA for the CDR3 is TGTGCCACCAGCAGACTAGCGGGAGGTTACTCAGATACGCAGTATTTT. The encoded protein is CATSRLAGGYSDTQYF. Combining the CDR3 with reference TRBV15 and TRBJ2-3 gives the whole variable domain DAMVIQNPRYQVTQFGKPVTLSCSQTLNHNVMYWYQQKSSQAPKLLFHYYDKDFNNEADTPDNFQSRRPNTSFCFLDIRSPGLGDTAMYLCATSRLAGGYSDTQYFGPGTRLTVL.